This T cell receptor beta chain was documented in a study of tumor T cells in aggressive B-cell lymphoma. Repertoires were generated with immunoSEQ multiplex PCR, while TCRdb's copy carries only in-frame clones and drops some. The sample lists about 5,100 clones; around 94% were seen once. Germline values: CDR1 MDHEN, CDR2 SYDVKM. The CDR3 sequence is 13 residues long. Trimming removed 3 bases from V and 6 bases from J; junction bases left unmatched: 3. V usage is TRBV28 and J usage is TRBJ1-2, with TRBD1 matching 8 bases. Material for sequencing was tumor tissue. The receptor was derived from an adult with diffuse large B cell lymphoma. CDR3 loop: CASSFGTGDGYTF. CDR3 DNA sequence: TGTGCCAGCAGTTTTGGGACAGGAGATGGCTACACCTTC.